This T cell receptor (beta chain) derives from a study of T cells expressing NK-cell markers. On the study more broadly: HCMV serostatus: seven of eight sequenced donors positive, one negative. Study-level findings and limits: Once again these clonotypes came out on top in the CD3+CD56-NKG2C+ fraction of several donors. NKG2C+ dominant clonotypes from 6 or 7 donors made up about 1.0-8% of CD8+ T cells.

The CDR3 sequence is 15 residues long. CDR1 is LGHDT, CDR2 YNNKEL, per germline (reference sequence). Remarks on this clonotype: The antigen is not known.

As the method of synthesis, 5'RACE template switching with UMIs yielded TCR beta cDNA. TCRdb re-called the 5' RACE reads; one entry per CDR3 protein, DNA not given. This sample's table reports some 600,000 distinct CDR3 sequences. The origin of this receptor is a young man in good health. The source material was blood T cells: a sorted CD56 or NKG2C T cell subset, CD4+ or CD8+ T cells, or bulk PBMC T cells (not recorded which). The V gene is TRBV3-1, the J gene TRBJ1-5; TCRdb reports TRBD1, a call that lacks DNA to check it against. CDR3 sequence: CASSHSGTGNQPQHF.